Listed here is a single TCR beta chain. Trimming took 0 bases from V and 0 from J, leaving 16 bases between them. Germline V CDR1 and CDR2: SGHTA, FQGTGA. There are 18 residues in the CDR3. The sample belongs to a study of CD8 T cells in Susac syndrome. Random hexamers were used to reverse transcribe the RNA input (about 0.5 to 1 ug). MiXCR was run by TCRdb on the immunoSEQ multiplex PCR reads, yielding one entry per CDR3 protein. The sample shows about 250,000 distinct CDR3 sequences, 80% to 95% of them seen only once. Sequencing of TCR beta was performed on blood CD8+ T cells and on blood CD4+ T cells.

The chain links TRBV7-3 to TRBJ2-3, with a weak D call TRBD2 (6 bases). This TCR came from a human donor with multiple sclerosis. The sample consisted of CD4+ T cells from PBMCs. The CDR3 DNA reads TGTGCCAGCAGCTTAACCCCCGTAGCGGCTACTAGCACAGATACGCAGTATTTT. Translation gives CASSLTPVAATSTDTQYF. The whole variable domain, filled in from reference TRBV7-3 and TRBJ2-3, reads GAGVSQTPSNKVTEKGKYVELRCDPISGHTALYWYRQSLGQGPEFLIYFQGTGAADDSGLPNDRFFAVRPEGSVSTLKIQRTERGDSAVYLCASSLTPVAATSTDTQYFGPGTRLTVL.